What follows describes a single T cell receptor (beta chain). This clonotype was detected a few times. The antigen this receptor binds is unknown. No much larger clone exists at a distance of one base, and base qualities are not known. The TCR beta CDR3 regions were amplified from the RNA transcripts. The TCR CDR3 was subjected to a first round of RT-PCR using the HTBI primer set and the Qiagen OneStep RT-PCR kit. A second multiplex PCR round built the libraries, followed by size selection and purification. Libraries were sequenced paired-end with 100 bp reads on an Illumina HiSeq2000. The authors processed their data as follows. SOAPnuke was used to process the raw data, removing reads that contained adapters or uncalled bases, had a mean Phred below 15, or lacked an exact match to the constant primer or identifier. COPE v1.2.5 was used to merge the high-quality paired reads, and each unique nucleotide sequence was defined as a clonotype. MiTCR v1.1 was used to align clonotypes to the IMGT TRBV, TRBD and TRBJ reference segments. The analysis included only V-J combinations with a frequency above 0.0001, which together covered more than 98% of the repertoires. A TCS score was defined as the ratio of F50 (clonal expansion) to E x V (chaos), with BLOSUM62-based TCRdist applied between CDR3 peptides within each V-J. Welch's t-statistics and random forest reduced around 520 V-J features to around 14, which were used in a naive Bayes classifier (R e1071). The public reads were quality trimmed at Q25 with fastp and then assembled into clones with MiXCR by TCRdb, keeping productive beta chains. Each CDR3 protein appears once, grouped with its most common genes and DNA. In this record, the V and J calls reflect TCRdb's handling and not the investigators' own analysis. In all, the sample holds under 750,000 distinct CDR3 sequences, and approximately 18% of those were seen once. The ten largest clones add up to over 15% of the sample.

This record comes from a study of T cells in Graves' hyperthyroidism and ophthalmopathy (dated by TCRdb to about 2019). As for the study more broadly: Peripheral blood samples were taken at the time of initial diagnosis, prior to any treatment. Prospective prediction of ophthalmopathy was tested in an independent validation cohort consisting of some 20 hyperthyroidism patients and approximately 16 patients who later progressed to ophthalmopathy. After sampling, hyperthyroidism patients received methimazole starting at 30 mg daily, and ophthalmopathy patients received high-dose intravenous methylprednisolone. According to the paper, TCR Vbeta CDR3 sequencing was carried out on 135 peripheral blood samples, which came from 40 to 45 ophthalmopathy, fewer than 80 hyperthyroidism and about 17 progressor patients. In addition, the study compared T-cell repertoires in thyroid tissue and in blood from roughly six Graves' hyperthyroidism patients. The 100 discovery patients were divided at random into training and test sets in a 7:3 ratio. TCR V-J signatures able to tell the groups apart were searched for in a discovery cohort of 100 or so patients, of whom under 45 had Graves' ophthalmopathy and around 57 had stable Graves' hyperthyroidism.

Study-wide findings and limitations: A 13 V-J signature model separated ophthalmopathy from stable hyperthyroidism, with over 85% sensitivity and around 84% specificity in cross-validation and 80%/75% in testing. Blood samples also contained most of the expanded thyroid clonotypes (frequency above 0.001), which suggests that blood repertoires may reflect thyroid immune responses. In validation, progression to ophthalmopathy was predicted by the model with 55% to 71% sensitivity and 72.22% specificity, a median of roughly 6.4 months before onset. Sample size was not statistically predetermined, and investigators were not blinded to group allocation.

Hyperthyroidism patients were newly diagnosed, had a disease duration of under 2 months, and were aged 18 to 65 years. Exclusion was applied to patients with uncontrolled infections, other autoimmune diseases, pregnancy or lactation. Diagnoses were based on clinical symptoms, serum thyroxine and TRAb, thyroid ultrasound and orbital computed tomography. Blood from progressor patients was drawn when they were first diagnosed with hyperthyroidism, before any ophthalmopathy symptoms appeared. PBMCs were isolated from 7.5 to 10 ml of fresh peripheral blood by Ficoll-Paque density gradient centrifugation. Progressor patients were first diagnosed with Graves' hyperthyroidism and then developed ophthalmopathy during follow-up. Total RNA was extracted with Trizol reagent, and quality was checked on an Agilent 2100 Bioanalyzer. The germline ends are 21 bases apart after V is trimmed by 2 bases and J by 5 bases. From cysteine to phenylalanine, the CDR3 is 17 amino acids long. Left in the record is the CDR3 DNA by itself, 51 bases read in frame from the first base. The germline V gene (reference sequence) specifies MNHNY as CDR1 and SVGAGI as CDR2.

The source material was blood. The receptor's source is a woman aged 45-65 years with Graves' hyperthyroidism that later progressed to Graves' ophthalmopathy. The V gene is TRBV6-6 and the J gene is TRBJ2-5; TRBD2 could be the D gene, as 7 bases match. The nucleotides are TGTGCCAGCAGTTACCCAAGTGCCGGAGGGGGGGGGGAGACCCAGTACTTC. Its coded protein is CASSYPSAGGGGETQYF.